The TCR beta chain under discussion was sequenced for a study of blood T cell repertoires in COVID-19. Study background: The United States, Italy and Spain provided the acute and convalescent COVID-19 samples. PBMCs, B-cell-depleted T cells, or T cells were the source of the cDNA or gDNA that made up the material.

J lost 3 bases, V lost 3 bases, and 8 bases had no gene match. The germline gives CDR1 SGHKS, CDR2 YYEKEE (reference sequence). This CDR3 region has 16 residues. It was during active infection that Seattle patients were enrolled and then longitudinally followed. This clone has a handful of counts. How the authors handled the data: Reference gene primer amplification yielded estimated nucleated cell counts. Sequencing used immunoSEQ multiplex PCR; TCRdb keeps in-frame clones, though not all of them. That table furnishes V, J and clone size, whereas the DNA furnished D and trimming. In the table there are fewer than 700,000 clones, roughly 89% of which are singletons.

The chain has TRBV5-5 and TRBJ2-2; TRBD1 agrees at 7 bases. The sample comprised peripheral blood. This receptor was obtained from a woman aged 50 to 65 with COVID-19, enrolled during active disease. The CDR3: CASSWTHQGDTGELFF. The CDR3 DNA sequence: TGTGCCAGCAGCTGGACGCATCAGGGGGACACCGGGGAGCTGTTTTTT.